What follows are 20 T cell receptor beta chains derived from one specimen sequenced in a study of blood T cells in healthy people across ages (dated by TCRdb to about 2015). To prepare the library, 5' RACE was applied. Sequenced using an Illumina HiSeq 2500. A second PCR of roughly 6 to 12 cycles was performed with a sample-barcoded 5' primer and a J-beta primer mix. In-frame beta chains were kept once TCRdb had trimmed the public reads at Q25 with fastp and called clones with MiXCR. Every distinct CDR3 protein forms one entry, paired with its most common genes and DNA. In this sample the table shows about a million distinct CDR3 sequences, around 54% of which occur a single time. 20% to 25% of the sample lies in the top ten. Sequencing was done on a sample of blood. The receptors stem from a woman between 55 and 75 years old in good health.

In its sample, this clonotype was seen a few times. V is TRBV20-1 and J is TRBJ2-7, with TRBD2 matching 9 bases. The length of the CDR3 is 13 residues. CDR1 is DFQATT, CDR2 SNEGSKA, per germline (reference sequence). The V segment lost 3 bases and the J segment 5 bases; nucleotides outside the gene matches: 5. CDR3 nucleotides: TGCAGTGCTAGCACTAGCGGGCCCAACGAGCAGTACTTC. It yields the protein CSASTSGPNEQYF.

The chain is built from TRBV20-1 and TRBJ2-3; the D gene is possibly TRBD2 (6 bases). V lost 0 bases and J 6 bases, leaving 25 bases between the germline ends. CDR3 length equals 18 residues. Germline V gives CDR1 DFQATT, CDR2 SNEGSKA (reference sequence). CDR3 sequence: CSARDWRRAGRITDTQYF. The CDR3 DNA reads TGCAGTGCTAGAGATTGGAGGAGGGCGGGCCGGATAACGGATACGCAGTATTTT.

This clonotype qualifies as medium-sized (0.01 to 0.1%). Here the CDR3 DNA reads TGTGCCAGCGGGGCTCAAGTGGCTAACTATGGCTACACCTTC. This sequence encodes CASGAQVANYGYTF. V and J are TRBV7-2 and TRBJ1-2; tentative D call: TRBD1 (5 bases). Germline assignment: CDR1 SGHTA and CDR2 FQGNSA. There are 14 residues in the CDR3. The ends were cut back, 8 bases at V and 0 bases at J, with 13 bases in the middle.

This clonotype was recorded a few times. The CDR3: CASSLFIAEIAKNIQYF. DNA of the CDR3: TGTGCCAGCAGCTTGTTTATAGCGGAGATAGCCAAAAACATTCAGTACTTC. The chain recombines TRBV7-8 with TRBJ2-4; D is perhaps TRBD2 (6 bases). CDR1 and CDR2 (germline): SGHVS, FQNEAQ. Trimming took 3 bases from V and 0 from J, leaving 15 bases between them. The CDR3 runs 17 residues.

The rearrangement uses TRBV30 and TRBJ2-3; D might be TRBD2 (6 bases). The CDR3 extends over 19 amino acids. Germline-derived CDR1 and CDR2 are GTSNPN and SVGIG (reference sequence). The germline V and J ends were trimmed by 2 bases and 0 bases, with 24 bases remaining between them. CDR3 protein: CAWSPFPGDFGISTDTQYF. Here the CDR3 DNA reads TGTGCCTGGAGTCCATTCCCCGGGGACTTTGGGATTAGCACAGATACGCAGTATTTT.

This chain joins TRBV27 and TRBJ2-1; D might be TRBD1 or TRBD2, each matching 5 bases. There are 15 residues in the CDR3. Trimming left V 6 bases short and J 2 bases short, with 14 bases between. Germline loops: CDR1 MNHEY, CDR2 SMNVEV (reference sequence). DNA of the CDR3: TGTGCCAGCAGCCCTGGGACCCAAACCTACAATGAGCAGTTCTTC. It specifies CASSPGTQTYNEQFF.

The genes are TRBV5-1 and TRBJ2-5; perhaps TRBD2 as D (7 bases). The CDR3 runs to 14 residues. Germline V gives CDR1 SGHRS, CDR2 YFSETQ. V was shortened by 4 bases and J by 11 bases, with 21 bases between the two germline ends. The CDR3 region has the DNA TGCGCCAGCAGCGGAAACAGGGATCCGCGGGAGCAGTACTTC. This codes for CASSGNRDPREQYF.

A remark on this clonotype: Compared with germline, one end of the junction differs, possibly owing to a read error. The V gene is TRBV7-9, the J gene TRBJ2-5; D call uncertain. The V gene's germline CDR1 is SEHNR and CDR2 FQNEAQ (reference sequence). This CDR3 spans 13 amino acids. CDR3: CASLKTESETQYF. CDR3 nucleotides: TGTGCCAGCTTAAAAACAGAGAGCGAGACCCAATACTTC.

V gene TRBV12-3 or TRBV12-4 combines with J gene TRBJ1-1, with D perhaps TRBD1 (5 bases). The CDR3 spans 15 residues. The V end lost 9 bases, the J end lost 4 bases, and 21 bases lay between the germline ends. The CDR3: CASHAGSGKSTEAFF. Here the CDR3 DNA reads TGTGCCAGTCATGCAGGGTCGGGAAAGAGCACTGAAGCTTTCTTT.

The chain joins TRBV3-1 to TRBJ2-1, with 11 bases aligning to TRBD2. CDR3 length equals 19 residues. After removal of 0 bases from V and 0 bases from J, the junction contained 7 bases not matched to a gene. The germline V gene encodes CDR1 LGHDT and CDR2 YNNKEL (reference sequence). In DNA form, the CDR3 reads TGTGCCAGCAGCCAAGAGAGGACTAGCGGGCGGAGCTCCTACAATGAGCAGTTCTTC. Translating it yields CASSQERTSGRSSYNEQFF.

The rearrangement joins TRBV7-9 to TRBJ2-2; D is ambiguous. Germline V gene lookup returns CDR1 SEHNR and CDR2 FQNEAQ (reference sequence). With 2 bases removed from V and 3 bases from J, the gap between germline ends came to 10 bases. This CDR3 spans 15 amino acids. The chain's CDR3 is CASSLLPGDTGELFF. In DNA form, the CDR3 reads TGTGCCAGCAGCTTATTGCCAGGAGACACCGGGGAGCTGTTTTTT.

A single count supports this clonotype. The chain uses TRBV7-9 and TRBJ2-4; no clear D. The assigned J gene may be wrong: the sequence end matches TRBJ2-5 better. The CDR3 extends over 15 amino acids. Looked up from germline, CDR1 is SEHNR and CDR2 is FQNEAQ (reference sequence). The DNA of the CDR3 is TGTGCCAGCAGCTTTATTCGTCCAGGCCAAGAGACCCAGTACTTC. Translated, it gives CASSFIRPGQETQYF.

The rearrangement links TRBV4-1 to TRBJ1-5; D is perhaps TRBD1 (6 bases). The CDR3 has 14 amino acids. Germline V gene lookup returns CDR1 MGHRA and CDR2 YSYEKL. Trimming cost V 2 bases and J 9 bases, with 14 bases left between them. The CDR3 coding sequence is TGCGCCAGCAGCCAAACCCAGGGGATGGGGCCCCAGCATTTT. Its protein product is CASSQTQGMGPQHF.

This chain uses TRBV7-2 with TRBJ2-1; TRBD2 matches 9 bases. Germline V gives CDR1 SGHTA, CDR2 FQGNSA. This CDR3 has 17 residues. V lost 2 bases and J lost 5; bases outside the gene matches: 10. CDR3 in amino acids: CASSLWFSGSRNNEQFF. The CDR3 DNA reads as TGTGCCAGCAGCTTATGGTTTAGCGGGAGTAGGAACAATGAGCAGTTCTTC.

V is TRBV29-1 and J is TRBJ2-5; D perhaps matches TRBD2 (5 bases). The V gene's germline CDR1 is SQVTM and CDR2 ANQGSEA. The V and J ends lost 4 bases and 5 bases respectively, with 14 bases between them. The CDR3 totals 13 residues. The CDR3 loop is CSVVVGVGETQYF. The CDR3, as DNA: TGCAGCGTTGTGGTGGGAGTAGGGGAGACCCAGTACTTC.

This clonotype was seen a few times. The CDR3 sequence is CASSQGDGKVYGYTF. The DNA of the CDR3 is TGCGCCAGCAGCCAAGGGGACGGGAAAGTCTATGGCTACACCTTC. The J gene is TRBJ1-2, the V gene TRBV4-3; a weak D match, TRBD1 (5 bases). The CDR3 has 15 residues. Trimming took off 1 base at V and 4 bases at J, with 13 bases between the two ends. Germline CDR1 and CDR2: LGHNA and YSLEER.

This clonotype turned up a few times. This chain links TRBV9 with TRBJ2-3; D is unclear. V was shortened by 3 bases and J by 4 bases, with 12 bases between the two germline ends. Germline loops: CDR1 SGDLS, CDR2 YYNGEE. The CDR3 consists of 14 residues. The CDR3 DNA follows: TGTGCCAGCAGCGCCCGCCTTGGGGCAGATACGCAGTATTTT. This gives the protein CASSARLGADTQYF.

The DNA of the CDR3 is TGTGCCAGCAGTCCCGGGACCGCAACGTCCTACAATGAGCAGTTCTTC. This codes for CASSPGTATSYNEQFF. The rearrangement joins TRBV28 to TRBJ2-1; the D call may be TRBD1 or TRBD2 (5 bases each). V was pared by 5 bases and J by 1 base, with 15 bases between. This CDR3 is 16 amino acids long. Germline loops: CDR1 MDHEN, CDR2 SYDVKM.

The chain couples TRBV4-1 to TRBJ2-7, with TRBD2 matching over 8 bases. CDR3 size: 16 residues. Germline V gene data show CDR1 as MGHRA and CDR2 as YSYEKL. Trimming at V came to 4 bases and at J to 3 bases, leaving 11 bases not matched to a gene. The CDR3 coding sequence is TGCGCCAGCAGCCCCCTGAACTTGCTAGCGGGCTACGAGCAGTACTTC. Encoded protein: CASSPLNLLAGYEQYF.

Comment on this clonotype: One junction end does not reproduce the germline sequence, and a read error may be involved. V gene TRBV2 combines with J gene TRBJ2-7, with TRBD1 as a possible D gene (7 bases). Germline lookup yields CDR1 SNHLY and CDR2 FYNNEI. The CDR3 totals 12 residues. The CDR3 spells CACRGAGYEQYF. CDR3 DNA: TGTGCCTGCAGGGGGGCAGGGTACGAGCAGTACTTC.